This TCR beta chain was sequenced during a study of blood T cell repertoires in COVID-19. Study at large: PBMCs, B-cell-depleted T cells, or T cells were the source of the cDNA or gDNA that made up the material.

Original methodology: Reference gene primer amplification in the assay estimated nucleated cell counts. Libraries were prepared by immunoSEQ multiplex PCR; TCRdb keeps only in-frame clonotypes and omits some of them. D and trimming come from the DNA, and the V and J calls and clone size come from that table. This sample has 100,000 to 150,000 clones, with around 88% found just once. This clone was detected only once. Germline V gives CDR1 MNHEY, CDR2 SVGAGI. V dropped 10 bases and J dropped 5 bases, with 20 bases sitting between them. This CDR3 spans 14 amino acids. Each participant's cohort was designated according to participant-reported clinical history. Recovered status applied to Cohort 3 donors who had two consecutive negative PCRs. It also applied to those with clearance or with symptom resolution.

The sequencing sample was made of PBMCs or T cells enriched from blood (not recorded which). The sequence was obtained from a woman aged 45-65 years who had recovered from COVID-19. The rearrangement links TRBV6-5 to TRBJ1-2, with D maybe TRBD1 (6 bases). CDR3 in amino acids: CATSAGVIGYGYTF. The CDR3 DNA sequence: TGTGCCACCTCAGCAGGGGTGATAGGGTATGGCTACACCTTC.